These T cell receptor beta chains were read from a single sample in a study of cytomegalovirus exposure and HLA in healthy donors. The assay was immunoSEQ multiplex PCR, and TCRdb's table has in-frame clones only and misses some. This specimen shows about 210,000 clones; the ten leading clones hold over 0.75%. Source material: PBMCs. These receptors all come from a woman under 40 in good health and CMV-seropositive. Both conserved end residues are part of each CDR3. A D gene is named only where the DNA matches it firmly.

V gene	J gene	D gene	CDR3 DNA	CDR3 protein
TRBV19	TRBJ2-5	-	TGTGCCAGTACACCTCGAGGGCAGCCGTACCAAGAGACCCAGTACTTC	CASTPRGQPYQETQYF
TRBV6-6	TRBJ1-5	-	TGTGCCAGCGAACAGGGAATCAATCAGCCCCAGCATTTT	CASEQGINQPQHF
TRBV29-1	TRBJ2-5	TRBD2	TGCAGCGTACTAAAGCGGGAGGGCCCAGAGACCCAGTACTTC	CSVLKREGPETQYF
TRBV30	TRBJ1-5	TRBD1	TGTGCCTGGGGGACAGGGGGCGATCAGCCCCAGCATTTT	CAWGTGGDQPQHF
TRBV27	TRBJ1-5	-	TGTGCCAGCAGTTTATTATCAGGGTCAAACTCGATCGGTCGATCCTCTAATCAGCCCCAGCATTTT	CASSLLSGSNSIGRSSNQPQHF
TRBV7-2	TRBJ2-6	-	TGTGCCAGCAGCTTAGAAGGGCTTCGGGATGGGGCCAACGTCCTGACTTTC	CASSLEGLRDGANVLTF
TRBV4-2	TRBJ2-5	-	TGTGCCAGCAGCCGTGACTCCAAGAGAGAGACCCAGTACTTC	CASSRDSKRETQYF
TRBV2	TRBJ1-1	TRBD1	TGTGCCAGCAGGGGTAGACAGGGGAGCACTGAAGCTTTCTTT	CASRGRQGSTEAFF
TRBV2	TRBJ2-1	-	TGTGCCAGCTTGAATGAGGACTACAATGAGCAGTTCTTC	CASLNEDYNEQFF
TRBV10-1	TRBJ1-4	TRBD1	TGCGCCAGCAGTGAAGCCGATGGACAGGGCGGTGAAAAACTGTTTTTT	CASSEADGQGGEKLFF
TRBV5-1	TRBJ2-1	-	TGCGCCAGCAGCCCGGCGGGTAATGGCTACAATGAGCAGTTCTTC	CASSPAGNGYNEQFF
TRBV25-1	TRBJ2-3	TRBD2	TGTGCCAGCAGTGAACTAGGGAGGACTAGCGGGAGACTAGATACGCAGTATTTT	CASSELGRTSGRLDTQYF
TRBV9	TRBJ2-1	TRBD2	TGTGCCAGCAGCGGGGGGTCGGCAGCGGGAGGGCTAAATGAGCAGTTCTTC	CASSGGSAAGGLNEQFF
TRBV10-3	TRBJ1-1	-	TGTGCCATCAGTGTCCAAAGGGGCGGCACTGAAGCTTTCTTT	CAISVQRGGTEAFF
TRBV20-1	TRBJ1-2	-	TGCAGTGCTGCCCCTAAGCCCTACACCTTC	CSAAPKPYTF
TRBV2	TRBJ2-3	TRBD1	TGTGCCACCGGAGGGACAGGGGGCTCAACAGATACGCAGTATTTT	CATGGTGGSTDTQYF
TRBV6-5	TRBJ2-1	TRBD2	TGTGCCAGCAGTTACTCACTAGCGGGATGGGGCAATGAGCAGTTCTTC	CASSYSLAGWGNEQFF
TRBV30	TRBJ2-5	-	TGTGCCTGGGGATTGGAACGGGGGAGATCGCCCCAAGAGACCCAGTACTTC	CAWGLERGRSPQETQYF
TRBV2	TRBJ1-5	-	TGTGCCAGCAGTGTAATACAAGACAATCAGCCCCAGCATTTT	CASSVIQDNQPQHF
TRBV2	TRBJ1-1	-	TGTGCCAGCAAGGTTGAGGATGGCACTGAAGCTTTCTTT	CASKVEDGTEAFF
TRBV5-4	TRBJ2-5	TRBD2	TGTGCCAGCAGCTCCGATAGCGCGGGGGGGAATCTCCCCACGGAGACCCAGTACTTC	CASSSDSAGGNLPTETQYF
TRBV7-9	TRBJ2-7	TRBD1	TGTGCCAGCAGCTTAGTACAGGGGGTGAACGAGCAGTACTTC	CASSLVQGVNEQYF
TRBV5-1	TRBJ1-4	-	TGCGCCAGCAGACCGCAGGGGAAAGAAAAACTGTTTTTT	CASRPQGKEKLFF
TRBV13	TRBJ2-1	-	TGTGCCAGCAGCTTAGGCCCAAGTAGCGACTCCTACAATGAGCAGTTCTTC	CASSLGPSSDSYNEQFF
TRBV7-2	TRBJ1-4	TRBD1	TGTGCCAGCAGCTTAGGGATCGGGACAGAACTGTTTTTT	CASSLGIGTELFF
TRBV10-1	TRBJ2-2	TRBD2	TGCGCCAGCAGTGGCCCACTAGCGGGGGGGAACACCGGGGAGCTGTTTTTT	CASSGPLAGGNTGELFF
TRBV5-1	TRBJ2-7	TRBD1	TGCGCCAGCCAGGTCTCCGGGACAGGATTTCCCTACGAGCAGTACTTC	CASQVSGTGFPYEQYF
TRBV7-2	TRBJ2-2	-	TGTGCCAGCAGCTTAGCTGTACGGGAAAACACCGGGGAGCTGTTTTTT	CASSLAVRENTGELFF
TRBV29-1	TRBJ2-6	-	TGCAGCGTCCGTCAGGGGACCAACGTCCTGACTTTC	CSVRQGTNVLTF
TRBV15	TRBJ2-7	TRBD2	TGTGCCACCAGCACTTTTCTAGCGGGAGGGTCCAACGAGCAGTACTTC	CATSTFLAGGSNEQYF
TRBV2	TRBJ2-7	-	TGTGCCAGCTCCGTCAGGGGTACCTACGAGCAGTACTTC	CASSVRGTYEQYF
TRBV2	TRBJ2-4	TRBD2	TGTGCGACAGCAAATTGGGGCGGGGGTGTCAAAAACATTCAGTACTTC	CATANWGGGVKNIQYF
TRBV19	TRBJ1-3	-	TGTGCCAGTAGTAACTCTTGGGGACTCTCTGGAAACACCATATATTTT	CASSNSWGLSGNTIYF
TRBV6-6	TRBJ1-6	-	TGTGCCAGCAGTTACTCGGACACAAATTCACCCCTCCACTTT	CASSYSDTNSPLHF
TRBV7-9	TRBJ2-5	TRBD1	TGTGCCAGCAGCTTGACAGGGGGGATGGAGACCCAGTACTTC	CASSLTGGMETQYF
TRBV9	TRBJ1-2	TRBD1	TGTGCCAGCAGCACAACTTTAAACAGGGGAGCTAACTATGGCTACACCTTC	CASSTTLNRGANYGYTF
TRBV11-3	TRBJ2-5	-	TGTGCCAGCAGCTTAGGGGGGCCAGAGACCCAGTACTTC	CASSLGGPETQYF
TRBV9	TRBJ1-6	-	TGTGCCAGCAGCGTAGCCGGAAGGACAGTAGGCAATTCACCCCTCCACTTT	CASSVAGRTVGNSPLHF
TRBV6-5	TRBJ1-5	TRBD1	TGTGCCAGCAGTTACTTAGGGGGCGGTCAGCCCCAGCATTTT	CASSYLGGGQPQHF
TRBV28	TRBJ1-5	TRBD1	TGTGCCAGCAGTCCGGGACAGGGAGGAGTGGCATATAGCAATCAGCCCCAGCATTTT	CASSPGQGGVAYSNQPQHF